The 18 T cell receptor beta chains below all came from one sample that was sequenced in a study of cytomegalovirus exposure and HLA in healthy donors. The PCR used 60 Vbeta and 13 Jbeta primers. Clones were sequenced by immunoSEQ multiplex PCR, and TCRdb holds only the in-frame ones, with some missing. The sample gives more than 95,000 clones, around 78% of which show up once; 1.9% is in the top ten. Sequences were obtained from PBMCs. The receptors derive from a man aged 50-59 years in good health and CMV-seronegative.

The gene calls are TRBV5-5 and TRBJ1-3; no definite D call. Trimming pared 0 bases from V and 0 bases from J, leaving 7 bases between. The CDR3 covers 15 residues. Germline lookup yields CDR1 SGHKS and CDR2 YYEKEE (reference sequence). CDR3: CASSLAFSSGNTIYF. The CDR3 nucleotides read TGTGCCAGCAGCTTGGCCTTCAGCTCTGGAAACACCATATATTTT.

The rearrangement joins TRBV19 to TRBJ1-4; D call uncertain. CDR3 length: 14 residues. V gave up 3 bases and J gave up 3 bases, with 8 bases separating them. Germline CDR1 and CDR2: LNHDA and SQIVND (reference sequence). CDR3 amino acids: CASSIGRSNEKLFF. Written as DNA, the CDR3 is TGTGCCAGTAGTATCGGCAGGTCTAATGAAAAACTGTTTTTT.

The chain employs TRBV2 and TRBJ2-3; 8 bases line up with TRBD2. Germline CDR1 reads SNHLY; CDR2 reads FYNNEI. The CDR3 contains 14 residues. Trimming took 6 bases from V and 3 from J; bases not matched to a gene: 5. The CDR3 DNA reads TGTGCCAGCAGCCCGACTAGCGCAACAGATACGCAGTATTTT. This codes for CASSPTSATDTQYF.

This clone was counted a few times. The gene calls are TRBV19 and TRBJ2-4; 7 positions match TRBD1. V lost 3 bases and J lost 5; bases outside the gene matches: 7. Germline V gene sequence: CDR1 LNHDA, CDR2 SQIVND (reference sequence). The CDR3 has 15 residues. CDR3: CASSITGQVENIQYF. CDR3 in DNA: TGTGCCAGTAGTATCACCGGACAGGTTGAAAACATTCAGTACTTC.

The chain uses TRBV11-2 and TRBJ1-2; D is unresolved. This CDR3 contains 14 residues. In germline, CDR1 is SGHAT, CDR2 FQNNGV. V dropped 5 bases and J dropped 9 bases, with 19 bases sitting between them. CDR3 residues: CASSPQRGLGSYTF. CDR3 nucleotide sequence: TGTGCCAGCAGCCCTCAGCGGGGTCTTGGAAGCTACACCTTC.

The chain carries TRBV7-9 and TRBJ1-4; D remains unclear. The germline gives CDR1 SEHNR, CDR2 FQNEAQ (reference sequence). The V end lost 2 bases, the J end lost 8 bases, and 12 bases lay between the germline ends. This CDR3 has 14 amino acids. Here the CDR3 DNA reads TGTGCCAGCAGCTTACGGGAGGAGGACGAAAAACTGTTTTTT. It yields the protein CASSLREEDEKLFF.

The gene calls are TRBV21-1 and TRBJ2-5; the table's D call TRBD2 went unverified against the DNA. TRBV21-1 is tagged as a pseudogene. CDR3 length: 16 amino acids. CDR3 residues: CASSNSSGGPQETQYF. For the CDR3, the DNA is TGTGCCAGCAGCAATTCTAGCGGGGGGCCTCAAGAGACCCAGTACTTC.

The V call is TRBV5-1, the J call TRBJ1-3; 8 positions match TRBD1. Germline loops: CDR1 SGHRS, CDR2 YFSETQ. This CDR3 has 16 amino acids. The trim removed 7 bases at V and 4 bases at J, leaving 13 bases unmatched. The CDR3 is CASSLGQRTGGNTIYF. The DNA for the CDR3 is TGCGCCAGCTCCCTTGGACAAAGGACAGGGGGAAACACCATATATTTT. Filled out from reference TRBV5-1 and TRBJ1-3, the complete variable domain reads KAGVTQTPRYLIKTRGQQVTLSCSPISGHRSVSWYQQTPGQGLQFLFEYFSETQRNKGNFPGRFSGRQFSNSRSEMNVSTLELGDSALYLCASSLGQRTGGNTIYFGEGSWLTVV.

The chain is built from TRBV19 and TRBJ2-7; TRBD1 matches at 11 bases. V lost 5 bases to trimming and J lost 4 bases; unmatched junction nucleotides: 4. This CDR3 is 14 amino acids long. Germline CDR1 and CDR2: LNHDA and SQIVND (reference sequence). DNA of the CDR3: TGTGCCAGTAGTCTCGGGACAGGGGGGTACGAGCAGTACTTC. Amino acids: CASSLGTGGYEQYF.

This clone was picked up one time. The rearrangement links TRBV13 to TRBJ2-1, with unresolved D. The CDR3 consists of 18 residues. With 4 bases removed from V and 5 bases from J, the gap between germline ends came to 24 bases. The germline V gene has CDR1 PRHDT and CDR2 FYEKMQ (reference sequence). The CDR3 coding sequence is TGTGCCAGCAGCTCCTTCCTTGGTCGGTTTAAAATCAACAATGAGCAGTTCTTC. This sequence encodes CASSSFLGRFKINNEQFF.

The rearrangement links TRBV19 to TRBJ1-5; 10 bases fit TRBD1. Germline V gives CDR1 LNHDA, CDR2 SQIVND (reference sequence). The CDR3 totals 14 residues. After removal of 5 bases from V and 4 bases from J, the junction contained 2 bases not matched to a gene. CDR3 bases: TGTGCCAGTAGTCGGACAGGGGGAAATCAGCCCCAGCATTTT. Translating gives CASSRTGGNQPQHF. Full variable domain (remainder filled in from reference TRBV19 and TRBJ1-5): DGGITQSPKYLFRKEGQNVTLSCEQNLNHDAMYWYRQDPGQGLRLIYYSQIVNDFQKGDIAEGYSVSREKKESFPLTVTSAQKNPTAFYLCASSRTGGNQPQHFGDGTRLSIL.

In DNA form, the CDR3 reads TGTGCCAGCAGCTTCCCGCTAGCGGGTAACAACATTCAGTACTTC. Its protein is CASSFPLAGNNIQYF. The chain couples TRBV7-9 to TRBJ2-4, with 8 bases aligning to TRBD2. V was pared by 3 bases and J by 7 bases, with 8 bases of the junction left unmatched. The CDR3 covers 15 residues. From germline, CDR1 is SEHNR and CDR2 FQNEAQ (reference sequence).

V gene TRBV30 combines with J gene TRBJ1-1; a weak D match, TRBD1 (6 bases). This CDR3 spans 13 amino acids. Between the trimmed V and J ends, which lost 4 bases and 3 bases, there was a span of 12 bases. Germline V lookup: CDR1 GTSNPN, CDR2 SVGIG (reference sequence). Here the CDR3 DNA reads TGTGCCTGGAATATAGGGGGGGACACTGAAGCTTTCTTT. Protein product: CAWNIGGDTEAFF.

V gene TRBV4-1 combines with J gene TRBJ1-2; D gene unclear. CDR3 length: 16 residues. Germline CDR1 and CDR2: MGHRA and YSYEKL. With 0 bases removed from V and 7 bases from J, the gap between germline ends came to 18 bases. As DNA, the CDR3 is TGCGCCAGCAGCCAAGATTTAGTTCCCGGGCGGGGTGGCTACACCTTC. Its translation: CASSQDLVPGRGGYTF.

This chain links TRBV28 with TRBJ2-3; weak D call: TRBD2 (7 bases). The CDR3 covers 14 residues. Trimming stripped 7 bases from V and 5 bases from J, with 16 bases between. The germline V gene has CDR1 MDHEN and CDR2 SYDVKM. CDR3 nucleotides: TGTGCCAGCAAGGTTCGGGGGGCAGGAGATACGCAGTATTTT. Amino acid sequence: CASKVRGAGDTQYF.

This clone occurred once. The DNA for the CDR3 is TGCGCCAGCAGCACCCCCGGGAGTACTAAAGAGACCCAGTACTTC. Translation: CASSTPGSTKETQYF. V gene TRBV5-1 combines with J gene TRBJ2-5; TRBD2 is a possible D gene (6 bases). CDR1 and CDR2 from the germline V gene are SGHRS and YFSETQ. This CDR3 is built from 15 residues. The V and J ends lost 4 bases and 3 bases respectively, with 16 bases between them.

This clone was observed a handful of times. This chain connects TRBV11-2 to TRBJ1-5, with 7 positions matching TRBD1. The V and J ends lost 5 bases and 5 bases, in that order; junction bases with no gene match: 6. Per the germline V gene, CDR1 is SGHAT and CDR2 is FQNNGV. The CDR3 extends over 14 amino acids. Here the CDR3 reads CASSLDREDQPQHF. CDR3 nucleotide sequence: TGTGCCAGCAGCCTTGACAGGGAAGATCAGCCCCAGCATTTT.

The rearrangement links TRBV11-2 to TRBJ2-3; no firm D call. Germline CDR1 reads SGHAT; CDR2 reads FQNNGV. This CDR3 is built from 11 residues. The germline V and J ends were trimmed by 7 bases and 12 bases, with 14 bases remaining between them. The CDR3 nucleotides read TGTGCCAGCACCCCCGGAGACCTCCAGTATTTT. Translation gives CASTPGDLQYF.